This T cell receptor (beta chain) originates from a study of CD8+CD57+ T cells in acquired aplastic anemia. A remark on this clonotype: Its matching antigen is unknown.

Sequenced patients had shown CD8+CD57+ cell expansion by flow cytometry. At blood sampling, none of the patients had yet received therapy. V lost 5 bases, J lost 6 bases, and 2 bases stayed unmatched. The germline V gene has CDR1 SEHNR and CDR2 FQNEAQ (reference sequence). The CDR3 runs to 12 residues. Profiling of TCR beta VDJ combinations and CDR3 sequences used genomic DNA as template. TCRdb re-called the reads with MiXCR, one entry per CDR3 protein. This sample yields approximately 180,000 distinct CDR3 sequences, of which 50% to 65% are seen a single time; about 39% belongs to the top ten. Study outcomes and limitations: Patients and controls had CD8+ Simpson's diversity values that were not significantly distinct. Found in both controls and patients were approximately 30 CD8+ CDR3 sequences.

Sequences were obtained from sorted CD4+, CD8+, or CD8+CD57+ T cells (not recorded which) from PBMCs. The V call is TRBV7-9, the J call TRBJ1-1; 8 bases line up with TRBD1. The clonotype originates from a human donor with aplastic anemia. The CDR3 sequence: CASSVDRAEAFF. For the CDR3, the DNA is TGTGCCAGCAGCGTGGACAGGGCTGAAGCTTTCTTT.